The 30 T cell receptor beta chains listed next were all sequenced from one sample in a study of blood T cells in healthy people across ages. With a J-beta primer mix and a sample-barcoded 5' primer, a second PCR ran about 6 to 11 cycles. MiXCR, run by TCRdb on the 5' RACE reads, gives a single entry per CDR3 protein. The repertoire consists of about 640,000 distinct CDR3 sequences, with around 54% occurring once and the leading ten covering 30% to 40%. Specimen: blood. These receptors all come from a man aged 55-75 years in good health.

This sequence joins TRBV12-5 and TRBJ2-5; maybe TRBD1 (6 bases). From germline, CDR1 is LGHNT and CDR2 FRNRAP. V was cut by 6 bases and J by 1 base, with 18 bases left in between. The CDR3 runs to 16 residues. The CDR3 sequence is CASGALRGNAQETQYF. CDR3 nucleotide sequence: TGTGCTAGTGGAGCCCTCAGGGGAAACGCCCAAGAGACCCAGTACTTC.

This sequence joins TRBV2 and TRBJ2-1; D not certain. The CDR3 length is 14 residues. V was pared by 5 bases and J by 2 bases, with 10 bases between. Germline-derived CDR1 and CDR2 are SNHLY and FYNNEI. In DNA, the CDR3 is TGTGCCAGCAGTCGCCTCGTCACCTACAATGAGCAGTTCTTC. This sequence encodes CASSRLVTYNEQFF.

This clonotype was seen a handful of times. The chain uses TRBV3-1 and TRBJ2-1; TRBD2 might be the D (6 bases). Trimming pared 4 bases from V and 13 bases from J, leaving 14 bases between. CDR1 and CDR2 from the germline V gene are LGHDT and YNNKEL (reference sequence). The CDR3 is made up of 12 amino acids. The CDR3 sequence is CASSLGTSHQFF. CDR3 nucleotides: TGTGCCAGCAGCCTAGGGACTTCCCATCAGTTCTTC.

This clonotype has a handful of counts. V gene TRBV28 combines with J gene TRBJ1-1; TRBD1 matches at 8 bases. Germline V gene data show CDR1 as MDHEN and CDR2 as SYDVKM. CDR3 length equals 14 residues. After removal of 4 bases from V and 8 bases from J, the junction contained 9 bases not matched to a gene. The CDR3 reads CASSSPADRAEAFF. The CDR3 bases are TGTGCCAGCAGTTCCCCGGCGGACAGGGCCGAAGCTTTCTTT.

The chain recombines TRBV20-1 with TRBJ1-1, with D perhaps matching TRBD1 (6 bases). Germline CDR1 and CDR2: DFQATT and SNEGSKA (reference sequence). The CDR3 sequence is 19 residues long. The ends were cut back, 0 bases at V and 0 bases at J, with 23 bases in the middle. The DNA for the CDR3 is TGCAGTGCTAGAGACCCCACCTTCAGGTCGGGGGACATGAACACTGAAGCTTTCTTT. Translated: CSARDPTFRSGDMNTEAFF.

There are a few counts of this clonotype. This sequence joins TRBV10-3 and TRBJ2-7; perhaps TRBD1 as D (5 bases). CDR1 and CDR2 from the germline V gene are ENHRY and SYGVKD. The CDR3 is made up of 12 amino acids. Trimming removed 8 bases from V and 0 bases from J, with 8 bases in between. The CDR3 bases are TGTGCCATCGGAGACAGCTCCTACGAGCAGTACTTC. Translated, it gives CAIGDSSYEQYF.

The CDR3, as DNA: TGCAGTGCCTACGGACAGTCCCATCAGCCCCAGCATTTT. Translation: CSAYGQSHQPQHF. The J gene is TRBJ1-5, the V gene TRBV20-1; a weak D match, TRBD1 (6 bases). This CDR3 contains 13 residues. Trimming took off 6 bases at V and 5 bases at J, with 14 bases between the two ends. Germline V CDR1 and CDR2: DFQATT, SNEGSKA (reference sequence).

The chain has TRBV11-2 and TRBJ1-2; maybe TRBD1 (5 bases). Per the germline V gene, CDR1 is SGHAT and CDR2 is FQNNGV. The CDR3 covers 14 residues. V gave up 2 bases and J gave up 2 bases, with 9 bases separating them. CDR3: CASSLNSGNYGYTF. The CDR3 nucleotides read TGTGCCAGCAGCTTAAACTCAGGGAACTATGGCTACACCTTC.

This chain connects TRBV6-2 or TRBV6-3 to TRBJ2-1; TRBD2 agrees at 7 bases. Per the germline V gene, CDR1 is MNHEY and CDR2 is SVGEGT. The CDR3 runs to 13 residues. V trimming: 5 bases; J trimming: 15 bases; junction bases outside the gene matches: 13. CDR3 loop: CASSPIAGGIVFF. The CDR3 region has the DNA TGTGCCAGCAGTCCCATCGCCGGGGGGATCGTGTTCTTC.

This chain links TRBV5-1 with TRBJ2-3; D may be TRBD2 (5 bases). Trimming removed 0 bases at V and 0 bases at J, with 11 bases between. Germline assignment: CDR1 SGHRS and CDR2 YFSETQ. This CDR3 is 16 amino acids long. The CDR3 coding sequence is TGCGCCAGCAGCTTGGCCGGGGAACCCAGCACAGATACGCAGTATTTT. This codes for CASSLAGEPSTDTQYF.

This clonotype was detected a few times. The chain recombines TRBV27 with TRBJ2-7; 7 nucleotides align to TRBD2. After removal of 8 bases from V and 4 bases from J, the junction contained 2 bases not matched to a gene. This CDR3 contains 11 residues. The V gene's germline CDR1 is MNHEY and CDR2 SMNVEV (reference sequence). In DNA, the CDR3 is TGTGCCAGCGGGAGGGTTTACGAGCAGTACTTC. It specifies CASGRVYEQYF.

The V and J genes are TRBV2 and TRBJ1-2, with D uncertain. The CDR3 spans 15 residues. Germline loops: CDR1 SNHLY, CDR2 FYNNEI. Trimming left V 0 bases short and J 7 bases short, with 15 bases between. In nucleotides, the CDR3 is TGTGCCAGCAGTGAAGCGCGGACGACAAGCGGTGGCTACACCTTC. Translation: CASSEARTTSGGYTF.

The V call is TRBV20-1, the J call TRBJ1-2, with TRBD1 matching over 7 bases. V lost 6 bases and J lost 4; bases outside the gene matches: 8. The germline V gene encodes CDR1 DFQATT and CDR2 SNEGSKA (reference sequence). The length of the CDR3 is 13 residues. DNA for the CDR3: TGCAGTGCCCCGACAGGGTTAAGCTATGGCTACACCTTC. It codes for CSAPTGLSYGYTF.

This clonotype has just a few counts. CDR3 coding DNA: TGTGCCAGCAGGCTCTCGGCAGATACGCAGTATTTT. This gives the protein CASRLSADTQYF. This chain joins TRBV12-3 or TRBV12-4 and TRBJ2-3; D unresolved. The CDR3 extends over 12 amino acids. The germline V and J ends were trimmed by 6 bases and 4 bases, with 8 bases remaining between them.

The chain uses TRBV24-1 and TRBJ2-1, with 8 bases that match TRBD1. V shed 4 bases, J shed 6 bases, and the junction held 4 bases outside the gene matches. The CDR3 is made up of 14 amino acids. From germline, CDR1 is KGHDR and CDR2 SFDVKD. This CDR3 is CATSDRTGFNEQFF. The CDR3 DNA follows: TGTGCCACCAGTGACCGGACAGGGTTCAATGAGCAGTTCTTC.

The CDR3 sequence: CASSSGPTLNTEAFF. CDR3 sequence (DNA): TGTGCCAGCAGCTCGGGCCCAACCCTGAACACTGAAGCTTTCTTT. The chain has TRBV2 and TRBJ1-1; no firm D call. The V end was cut by 6 bases, the J end by 0 bases, with 14 bases between. Germline V gives CDR1 SNHLY, CDR2 FYNNEI. The CDR3 sequence is 15 residues long. Supplemented by reference TRBV2 and TRBJ1-1, the full variable domain reads EPEVTQTPSHQVTQMGQEVILRCVPISNHLYFYWYRQILGQKVEFLVSFYNNEISEKSEIFDDQFSVERPDGSNFTLKIRSTKLEDSAMYFCASSSGPTLNTEAFFGQGTRLTVV.

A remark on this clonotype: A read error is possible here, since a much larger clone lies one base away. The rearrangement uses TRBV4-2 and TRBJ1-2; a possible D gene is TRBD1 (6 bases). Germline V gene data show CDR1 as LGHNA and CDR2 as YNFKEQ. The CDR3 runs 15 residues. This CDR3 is CPSSQARGQGYGYTF. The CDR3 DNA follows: TGTCCCAGCAGCCAAGCGCGGGGGCAAGGCTATGGCTACACCTTC.

The CDR3 coding sequence is TGTGCCAGCAGCCAAACCCCCGGAGCTAATTCACCCCTCCACTTT. Translated: CASSQTPGANSPLHF. The rearrangement uses TRBV14 and TRBJ1-6; D ambiguous. CDR1 is SGHDN, CDR2 FVKESK, per germline. The V gene lost 2 bases and the J gene lost 6 bases, with 11 bases spanning the gap. CDR3 size: 15 residues.

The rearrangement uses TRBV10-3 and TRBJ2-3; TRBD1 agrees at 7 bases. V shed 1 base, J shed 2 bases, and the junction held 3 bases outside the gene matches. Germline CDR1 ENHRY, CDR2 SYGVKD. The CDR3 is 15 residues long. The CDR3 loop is CAISEWDSDTDTQYF. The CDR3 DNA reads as TGTGCCATCAGTGAGTGGGACAGTGACACAGATACGCAGTATTTT.

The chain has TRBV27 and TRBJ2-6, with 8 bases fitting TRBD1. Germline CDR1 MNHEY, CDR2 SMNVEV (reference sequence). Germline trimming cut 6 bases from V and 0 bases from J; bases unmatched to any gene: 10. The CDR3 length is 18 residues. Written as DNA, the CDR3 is TGTGCCAGCAGGACTTTCGGGACAGGTAGCTCTGGGGCCAACGTCCTGACTTTC. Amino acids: CASRTFGTGSSGANVLTF.

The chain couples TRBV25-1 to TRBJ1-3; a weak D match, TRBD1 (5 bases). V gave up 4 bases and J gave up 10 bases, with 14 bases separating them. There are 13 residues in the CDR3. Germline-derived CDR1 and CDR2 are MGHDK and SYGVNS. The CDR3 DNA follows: TGTGCCAGCAGTGGGATCGGAGGGGAGACCATATATTTT. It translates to CASSGIGGETIYF.

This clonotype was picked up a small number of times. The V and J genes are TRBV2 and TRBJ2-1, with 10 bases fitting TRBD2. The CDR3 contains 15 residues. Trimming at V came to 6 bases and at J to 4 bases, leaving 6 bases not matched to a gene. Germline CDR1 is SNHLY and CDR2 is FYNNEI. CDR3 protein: CASRDRTSGYNEQFF. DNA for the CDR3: TGTGCCAGCAGGGATAGGACTAGCGGTTACAATGAGCAGTTCTTC.

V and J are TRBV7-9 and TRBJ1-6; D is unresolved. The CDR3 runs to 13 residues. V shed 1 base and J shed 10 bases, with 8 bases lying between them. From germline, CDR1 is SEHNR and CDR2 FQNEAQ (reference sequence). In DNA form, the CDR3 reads TGTGCCAGCAGCTTAGACCCAGAATCACCCCTCCACTTT. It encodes CASSLDPESPLHF.

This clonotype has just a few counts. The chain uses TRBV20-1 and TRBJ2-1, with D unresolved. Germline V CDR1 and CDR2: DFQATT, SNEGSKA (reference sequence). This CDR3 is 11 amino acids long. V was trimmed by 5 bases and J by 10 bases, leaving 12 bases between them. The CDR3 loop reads CSAAPAGEQFF. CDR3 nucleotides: TGCAGTGCTGCCCCGGCAGGAGAGCAGTTCTTC.

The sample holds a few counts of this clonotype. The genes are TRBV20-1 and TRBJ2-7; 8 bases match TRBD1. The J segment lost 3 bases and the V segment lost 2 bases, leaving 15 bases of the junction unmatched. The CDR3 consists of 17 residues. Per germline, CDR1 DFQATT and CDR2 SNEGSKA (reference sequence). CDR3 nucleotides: TGCAGTGCTAGACTTCCCGGACAGGGAAGGTCGTACTACGAGCAGTACTTC. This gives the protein CSARLPGQGRSYYEQYF.

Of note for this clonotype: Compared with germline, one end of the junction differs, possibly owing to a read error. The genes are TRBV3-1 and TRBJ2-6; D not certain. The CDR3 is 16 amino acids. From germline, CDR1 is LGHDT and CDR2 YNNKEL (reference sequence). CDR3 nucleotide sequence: TGTGCCAGCAACCAAGTGAACAAAGCTGGGGCCAACGTCCTGACTTTC. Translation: CASNQVNKAGANVLTF.

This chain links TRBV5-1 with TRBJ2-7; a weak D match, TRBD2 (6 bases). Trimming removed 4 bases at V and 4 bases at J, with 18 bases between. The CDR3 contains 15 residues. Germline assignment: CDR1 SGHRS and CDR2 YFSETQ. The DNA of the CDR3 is TGCGCCAGCAGCCCTGGACACCTTGGGGGGTACGAGCAGTACTTC. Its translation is CASSPGHLGGYEQYF.

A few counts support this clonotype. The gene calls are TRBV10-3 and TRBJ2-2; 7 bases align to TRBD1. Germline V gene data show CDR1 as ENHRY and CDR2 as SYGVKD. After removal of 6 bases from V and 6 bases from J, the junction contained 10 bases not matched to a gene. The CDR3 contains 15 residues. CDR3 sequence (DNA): TGTGCCATCAGGAGGGGGCAGGAGGACTCCGGGGAGCTGTTTTTT. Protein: CAIRRGQEDSGELFF.

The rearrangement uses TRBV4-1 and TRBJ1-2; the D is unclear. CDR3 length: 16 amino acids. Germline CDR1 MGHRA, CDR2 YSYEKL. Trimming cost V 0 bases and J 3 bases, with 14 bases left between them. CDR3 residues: CASSQDPLADYYGYTF. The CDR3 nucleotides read TGCGCCAGCAGCCAAGATCCCTTGGCGGATTACTATGGCTACACCTTC.

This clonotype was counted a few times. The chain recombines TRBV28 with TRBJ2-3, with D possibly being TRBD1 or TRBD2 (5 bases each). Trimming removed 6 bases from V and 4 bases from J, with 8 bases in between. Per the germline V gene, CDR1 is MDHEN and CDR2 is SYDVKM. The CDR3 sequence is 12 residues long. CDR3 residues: CASRGTADTQYF. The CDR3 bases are TGTGCCAGCAGGGGGACCGCAGATACGCAGTATTTT.